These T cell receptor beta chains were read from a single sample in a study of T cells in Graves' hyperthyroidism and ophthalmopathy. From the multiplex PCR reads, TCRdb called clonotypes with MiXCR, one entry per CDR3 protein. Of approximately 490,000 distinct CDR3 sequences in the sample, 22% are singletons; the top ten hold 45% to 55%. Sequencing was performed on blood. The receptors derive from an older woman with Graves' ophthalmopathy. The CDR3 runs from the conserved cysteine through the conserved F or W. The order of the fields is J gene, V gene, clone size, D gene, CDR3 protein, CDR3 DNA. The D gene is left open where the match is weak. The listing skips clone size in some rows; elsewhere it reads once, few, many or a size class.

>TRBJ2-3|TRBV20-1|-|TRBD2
CSVSFGGFTDTQYF
TGCAGTGTTAGTTTCGGGGGGTTCACAGATACGCAGTATTTT
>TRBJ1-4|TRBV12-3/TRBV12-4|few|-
CASSSGGWREKLFF
TGTGCCAGCAGTTCGGGGGGTTGGAGAGAAAAACTGTTTTTT
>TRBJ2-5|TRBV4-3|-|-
CASSQDKAETLFLDAQYF
TGCGCCAGCAGCCAAGATAAGGCCGAGACACTTTTCCTGGACGCCCAGTACTTC
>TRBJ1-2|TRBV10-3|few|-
CAISGTEQKVDGYTF
TGTGCCATCAGTGGGACAGAACAAAAGGTAGATGGCTACACCTTC
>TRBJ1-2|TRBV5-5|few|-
CASSLGGAYGYTF
TGTGCCAGCAGCTTGGGGGGAGCTTATGGCTACACCTTC
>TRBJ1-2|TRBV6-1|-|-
CASSRQQGGVGGGYTF
TGTGCCAGCAGTAGACAACAGGGAGGGGTCGGCGGTGGCTACACCTTC
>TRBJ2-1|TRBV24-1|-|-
CATSDPGHLNNEQFF
TGTGCCACCAGTGACCCGGGACACCTAAACAATGAGCAGTTCTTC
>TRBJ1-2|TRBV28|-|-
CASRQYIRDYYGYTF
TGTGCCAGCAGGCAGTATATCAGGGATTACTATGGCTACACCTTC
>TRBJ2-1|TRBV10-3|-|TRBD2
CAISESLAGGHEQFF
TGTGCCATCAGTGAGTCATTAGCGGGAGGCCATGAGCAGTTCTTC
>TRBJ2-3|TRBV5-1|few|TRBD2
CASSSGLAGATDTQYF
TGCGCCAGCAGCTCGGGACTAGCGGGAGCCACAGATACGCAGTATTTT
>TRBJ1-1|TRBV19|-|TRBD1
CASSILTGVNTEAFF
TGTGCCAGTAGTATTTTGACAGGGGTGAACACTGAAGCTTTCTTT
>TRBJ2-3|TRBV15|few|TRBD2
CATSREAGAVTDTQYF
TGTGCCACCAGCAGAGAGGCGGGAGCTGTCACAGATACGCAGTATTTT
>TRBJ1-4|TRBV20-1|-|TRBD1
CSARGDRGGEKLFF
TGCAGTGCTAGGGGGGACAGGGGGGGTGAAAAACTGTTTTTT
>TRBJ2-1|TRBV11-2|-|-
CASSLETAAQKFF
TGTGCCAGCAGCTTAGAGACGGCGGCCCAAAAGTTCTTC
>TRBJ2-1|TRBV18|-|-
CASSQDRSGNEQFF
TGTGCCAGCTCACAGGATAGAAGTGGCAATGAGCAGTTCTTC
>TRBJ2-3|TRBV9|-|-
CAGSVDLWVGTDTQYF
TGTGCCGGCAGCGTAGATCTTTGGGTGGGCACAGATACGCAGTATTTT
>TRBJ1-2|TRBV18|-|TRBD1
CASSPPWDRIGYGYTF
TGTGCCAGCTCACCACCGTGGGACAGGATAGGGTATGGCTACACCTTC
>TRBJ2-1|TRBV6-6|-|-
CASSYPVHNEQFF
TGTGCCAGCAGTTACCCTGTCCACAATGAGCAGTTCTTC
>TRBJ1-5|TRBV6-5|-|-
CASSYETSNQPQHF
TGTGCCAGCAGTTACGAGACCTCCAATCAGCCCCAGCATTTT
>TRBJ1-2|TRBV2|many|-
CASSDSGLYGYTF
TGTGCCAGCAGCGACTCCGGGCTCTATGGCTACACCTTC
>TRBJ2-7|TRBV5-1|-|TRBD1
CASSSRDRVDHEQYF
TGCGCCAGCAGCTCTCGGGACAGGGTAGACCACGAGCAGTACTTC
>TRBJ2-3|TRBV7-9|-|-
CASSSLPRASTDTQYF
TGTGCCAGCAGCTCCCTGCCGCGCGCTAGCACAGATACGCAGTATTTT
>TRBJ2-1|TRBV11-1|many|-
CASSLRSSYNEQFF
TGTGCCAGCAGCTTGCGGAGTTCCTACAATGAGCAGTTCTTC
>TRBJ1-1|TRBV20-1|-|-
CSARGPGGGTEAFF
TGCAGTGCTAGAGGCCCCGGGGGGGGCACTGAAGCTTTCTTT
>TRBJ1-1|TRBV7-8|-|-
CASSIPGGLPTFF
TGTGCCAGCAGCATCCCAGGCGGGCTCCCAACTTTCTTT
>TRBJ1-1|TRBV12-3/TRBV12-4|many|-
CASRGLTEAFF
TGTGCCAGCAGGGGCCTCACTGAAGCTTTCTTT
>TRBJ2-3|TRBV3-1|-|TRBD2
CASSQGGGLAGADTQYF
TGTGCCAGCAGCCAAGGGGGGGGGCTAGCGGGAGCAGATACGCAGTATTTT
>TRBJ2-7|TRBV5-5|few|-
CASSWDLSYEQYF
TGTGCCAGCAGCTGGGACCTCTCCTACGAGCAGTACTTC
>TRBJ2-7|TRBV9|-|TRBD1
CASSVGQGNGWEQYF
TGTGCCAGCAGCGTCGGACAGGGTAACGGGTGGGAGCAGTACTTC